Shown below are 24 T cell receptor beta chains from a single sample sequenced in a study of cytomegalovirus exposure and HLA in healthy donors. The primer mix had 60 Vbeta and 13 Jbeta primers. Profiled with immunoSEQ multiplex PCR; TCRdb holds only in-frame clones, not every one. The table has over 110,000 clones, around 85% seen once; the top ten hold approximately 10%. The sample taken for sequencing was PBMCs. The receptors originated from a woman aged 50 to 65 in good health and CMV-seropositive.

The sample holds a few counts of this clone. The J gene is TRBJ2-5, the V gene TRBV19; D gene ambiguous. Trimming left V 5 bases short and J 4 bases short, with 11 bases between. This CDR3 contains 13 residues. Germline V gives CDR1 LNHDA, CDR2 SQIVND (reference sequence). As DNA, the CDR3 is TGTGCCAGTAGTGAAACTTTCCGAGAGACCCAGTACTTC. Amino acid sequence: CASSETFRETQYF.

The rearrangement links TRBV19 to TRBJ1-6, with 7 bases that match TRBD1. This CDR3 spans 14 amino acids. Germline CDR1 LNHDA, CDR2 SQIVND (reference sequence). V was pared by 5 bases and J by 9 bases, with 7 bases of the junction left unmatched. DNA for the CDR3: TGTGCCAGTAGTCCGACACAGGGGATTTCACCCCTCCACTTT. This encodes CASSPTQGISPLHF.

As concerns this clone: Germline and junction disagree at one end, which may indicate a read error. The rearrangement joins TRBV6-5 to TRBJ2-7; 7 bases line up with TRBD1. CDR3 length: 13 residues. Looked up from germline, CDR1 is MNHEY and CDR2 is SVGAGI. The CDR3 DNA follows: TGTGCCGGCAGTAGACAGGGCCCCTACGAGCAGTACTTC. Translation: CAGSRQGPYEQYF.

This rearrangement joins TRBV4-2 to TRBJ2-5, with 7 bases that match TRBD1. This CDR3 region has 16 residues. The junction had 9 bases not matched to a gene; V was cut back by 1 base and J by 4 bases. The germline V gene encodes CDR1 LGHNA and CDR2 YNFKEQ. The DNA for the CDR3 is TGTGCCAGCAGCCAAGTTGGGGGCTCAGGGGGAGAGACCCAGTACTTC. This sequence encodes CASSQVGGSGGETQYF.

The chain carries TRBV11-2 and TRBJ2-7, with 13 nucleotides matching TRBD2. Trimming took 5 bases from V and 5 from J; bases not matched to a gene: 9. The germline V gene has CDR1 SGHAT and CDR2 FQNNGV. The CDR3 consists of 16 residues. CDR3 nucleotides: TGTGCCAGCAGCACTACACTAGCGGGGGGGCCGGACGAGCAGTACTTC. This encodes CASSTTLAGGPDEQYF.

The V call is TRBV7-3, the J call TRBJ2-2, with 7 bases lining up with TRBD2. Germline V CDR1 and CDR2: SGHTA, FQGTGA. The CDR3 extends over 15 amino acids. V dropped 3 bases and J dropped 4; count of bases not matched to a gene: 5. CDR3 sequence (DNA): TGTGCCAGCAGCTTGGGAGGCGGGGGCACCGGGGAGCTGTTTTTT. This translates into CASSLGGGGTGELFF.

This sequence joins TRBV6-6 and TRBJ1-2; no clear D gene. Trimming took off 10 bases at V and 3 bases at J, with 12 bases between the two ends. Germline loops: CDR1 MNHNY, CDR2 SVGAGI (reference sequence). This CDR3 region has 12 residues. The CDR3 coding sequence is TGTGCCATTCTCTGGAGGGACTATGGCTACACCTTC. The encoded protein is CAILWRDYGYTF.

DNA of the CDR3: TGTGCCAGCAGTTTATTTGTCCAGGAGCAGTTCTTC. Its protein is CASSLFVQEQFF. The chain is built from TRBV28 and TRBJ2-1, with unresolved D. This CDR3 has 12 residues. From germline, CDR1 is MDHEN and CDR2 SYDVKM. Trimming cost V 1 base and J 10 bases, with 8 bases left between them.

The chain couples TRBV23-1 to TRBJ2-7; D is possibly TRBD1 (5 bases). TRBV23-1 is marked as an open reading frame, function uncertain. CDR3 size: 16 residues. Trimming took off 3 bases at V and 6 bases at J, with 21 bases between the two ends. The CDR3 nucleotides are TGCGCCAGCAGTCAGGACGGTAAGGGAAGGGGCCTCGAGCAGTACTTC. As protein: CASSQDGKGRGLEQYF.

The J gene is TRBJ2-7, the V gene TRBV18; 10 nucleotides agree with TRBD1. J lost 3 bases, V lost 1 base, and 3 bases had no gene match. CDR3 size: 15 residues. Germline lookup yields CDR1 KGHSH and CDR2 LQKENI. CDR3 nucleotide sequence: TGTGCCAGCTCACCACGGGGGACAGGGGTCTACGAGCAGTACTTC. Translated: CASSPRGTGVYEQYF.

This clone was seen only a few times. The same CDR3 can be traced to other DNA sequences in this sample. The V gene is TRBV7-9, the J gene TRBJ2-7; D is possibly TRBD1 (6 bases). The V gene's germline CDR1 is SEHNR and CDR2 FQNEAQ (reference sequence). CDR3 length: 12 amino acids. The V end was cut by 6 bases, the J end by 3 bases, with 9 bases between. The CDR3 DNA reads TGTGCCAGCAGTTTACAGGGCTACGAGCAGTACTTC. This gives the protein CASSLQGYEQYF.

This chain uses TRBV7-3 with TRBJ1-4, with D maybe TRBD1 (6 bases). There are 15 residues in the CDR3. Trimming cost V 2 bases and J 2 bases, with 9 bases left between them. CDR1 SGHTA and CDR2 FQGTGA come from the germline V gene. The CDR3 region is CASSLSGGTNEKLFF. The CDR3 DNA reads TGTGCCAGCAGCTTATCGGGGGGCACTAATGAAAAACTGTTTTTT.

The gene calls are TRBV5-4 and TRBJ1-3; D is perhaps TRBD1 (6 bases). Trimming took off 4 bases at V and 0 bases at J, with 11 bases between the two ends. From germline, CDR1 is SGHNT and CDR2 YYREEE (reference sequence). The CDR3 runs 15 residues. CDR3 nucleotides: TGTGCCAGCAGCCAGGACAGCTACTCTGGAAACACCATATATTTT. Translating gives CASSQDSYSGNTIYF.

This clone was detected only once. The chain joins TRBV5-4 to TRBJ2-3; 7 nucleotides align to TRBD1. The junction had 4 bases not matched to a gene; V was cut back by 0 bases and J by 0 bases. From germline, CDR1 is SGHNT and CDR2 YYREEE (reference sequence). This CDR3 comprises 16 residues. As DNA, the CDR3 is TGTGCCAGCAGCTTGGGACAGGGCCGTAGCACAGATACGCAGTATTTT. Protein product: CASSLGQGRSTDTQYF.

This rearrangement joins TRBV28 to TRBJ1-2; 10 bases agree with TRBD1. V lost 2 bases to trimming and J lost 2 bases; unmatched junction nucleotides: 2. Germline lookup yields CDR1 MDHEN and CDR2 SYDVKM. CDR3 length equals 15 residues. This CDR3 reads CASSLPTGGNYGYTF. The CDR3 bases are TGTGCCAGCAGTTTACCGACAGGGGGCAACTATGGCTACACCTTC.

The chain joins TRBV18 to TRBJ1-5; D possibly corresponds to TRBD1 (6 bases). Trimming removed 2 bases at V and 3 bases at J, with 23 bases between. CDR1 KGHSH and CDR2 LQKENI come from the germline V gene. The CDR3 extends over 19 amino acids. CDR3 DNA: TGTGCCAGCTCACCAGTCCGGGGGGGCGTTCGATCCTACAATCAGCCCCAGCATTTT. Residues: CASSPVRGGVRSYNQPQHF.

This sequence joins TRBV5-4 and TRBJ2-7; 9 bases agree with TRBD1. Germline-derived CDR1 and CDR2 are SGHNT and YYREEE (reference sequence). The CDR3 is 15 amino acids. V lost 4 bases to trimming and J lost 0 bases; unmatched junction nucleotides: 5. The CDR3 loop reads CASSADRGSSYEQYF. The CDR3 DNA is TGTGCCAGCAGCGCAGACAGGGGGAGCTCCTACGAGCAGTACTTC.

The J gene is TRBJ2-7, the V gene TRBV28; TRBD1 agrees at 10 bases. This CDR3 is 15 amino acids long. Germline lookup yields CDR1 MDHEN and CDR2 SYDVKM. V was clipped by 8 bases and J by 4 bases; unmatched bases: 11. The CDR3 DNA reads as TGTGCCAGCGCCTACCAGGGACAGGGGCTGTACGAGCAGTACTTC. It translates to CASAYQGQGLYEQYF.

The rearrangement links TRBV4-2 to TRBJ2-7; D is undetermined. V was cut by 0 bases and J by 4 bases, with 16 bases left in between. This CDR3 contains 16 residues. Germline assignment: CDR1 LGHNA and CDR2 YNFKEQ. The CDR3 here is CASSQDTVAEEYEQYF. The CDR3 region has the DNA TGTGCCAGCAGCCAAGATACGGTAGCAGAAGAATACGAGCAGTACTTC.

The gene calls are TRBV29-1 and TRBJ1-2, with TRBD1 identical over 8 bases. With 0 bases clipped from V and 12 bases from J, the junction kept 6 bases outside the gene matches. The CDR3 contains 12 residues. Germline CDR1 SQVTM, CDR2 ANQGSEA. The CDR3 nucleotides read TGCAGCGTTGAAGAGGGGACAGGACCCCACACCTTC. Translation gives CSVEEGTGPHTF.

The genes are TRBV11-2 and TRBJ2-7; 13 positions match TRBD2. V dropped 6 bases and J dropped 10; count of bases not matched to a gene: 9. CDR3 length equals 14 residues. Germline assignment: CDR1 SGHAT and CDR2 FQNNGV. This chain's CDR3 is CASSPGLAGPIQYF. The CDR3, as DNA: TGTGCCAGCAGTCCGGGACTAGCGGGGCCGATTCAGTACTTC.

This chain uses TRBV5-1 with TRBJ2-5; tentatively, D is TRBD2 (6 bases). This CDR3 has 11 residues. Germline V gene lookup returns CDR1 SGHRS and CDR2 YFSETQ. V lost 5 bases, J lost 5 bases, and 7 bases lay in between. Here the CDR3 DNA reads TGCGCCAGCAGGGAGGGGGAGACCCAGTACTTC. This gives the protein CASREGETQYF.

The chain combines TRBV18 with TRBJ2-5; 8 bases agree with TRBD2. Germline loops: CDR1 KGHSH, CDR2 LQKENI. Losses at the gene ends were 4 bases for V and 2 bases for J; bases not matched to a gene: 6. This CDR3 has 15 amino acids. CDR3 DNA sequence: TGTGCCAGCTCACGGAGCGGGGGAGAGCAAGAGACCCAGTACTTC. Amino acids: CASSRSGGEQETQYF.

The chain is built from TRBV6-5 and TRBJ2-5, with D possibly matching TRBD1 (5 bases). Germline loops: CDR1 MNHEY, CDR2 SVGAGI. The CDR3 spans 13 residues. V shed 3 bases and J shed 4 bases, with 9 bases lying between them. DNA for the CDR3: TGTGCCAGCAGTTATGACAGAGGAGAGACCCAGTACTTC. Protein product: CASSYDRGETQYF.